The clone carrying this T cell receptor (beta chain) was recorded only once. Its antigen is not known. Genomic DNA yielded TCR beta CDR3, amplified by two-round multiplex PCR. Used in first-round PCR were primers specific to each TRBV and TRBJ gene. A single record per CDR3 protein comes from TCRdb applying MiXCR to the multiplex PCR reads. The table records over 50,000 distinct CDR3 sequences, roughly 35% of them present only once. These data are taken from a study of prognosis after radiotherapy for stage I lung cancer. Study-level background: The patients included approximately 15 who had newly diagnosed primary stage I lung tumors, along with roughly five others who had oligometastatic NSCLC after their primary tumor had been surgically resected. Some 12 patients had adenocarcinoma tumors, while squamous cell carcinoma tumors were found in roughly 7.

Overall study results and limits: The question of whether the expanded TCR clones were tumor-specific was not determined. Medians of roughly 10,000 versus 7,000 showed unique TCR clone counts falling after stereotactic body radiation therapy.

V was trimmed by 3 bases and J by 6 bases, leaving 22 bases between them. Germline V CDR1 and CDR2: SEHNR, FQNEAQ (reference sequence). The CDR3 is made up of 17 amino acids. This sample comprised PBMCs, obtained before or after stereotactic body radiation therapy (not recorded which). The chain couples TRBV7-9 to TRBJ2-3; D is possibly TRBD2 (5 bases). The TCR originated in a donor aged 50 or older with non-small cell lung cancer. CDR3 residues: CASSFSNEGAQGDTQYF. CDR3 nucleotide sequence: TGTGCCAGCAGCTTCTCAAACGAGGGTGCCCAAGGGGATACGCAGTATTTT. Combining the CDR3 with reference TRBV7-9 and TRBJ2-3 gives the whole variable domain DTGVSQNPRHKITKRGQNVTFRCDPISEHNRLYWYRQTLGQGPEFLTYFQNEAQLEKSRLLSDRFSAERPKGSFSTLEIQRTEQGDSAMYLCASSFSNEGAQGDTQYFGPGTRLTVL.